A single sample gave rise to the 8 T cell receptor beta chains below, sequenced in a study of cytomegalovirus exposure and HLA in healthy donors. PCR amplification relied on 60 Vbeta primers (plus 13 Jbeta primers). Here immunoSEQ multiplex PCR was the method, and the copy in TCRdb shows in-frame clones only, minus some. The sample contains around 170,000 clones, 75% to 90% of which appear only once. The sequenced material came from PBMCs. These receptors were obtained from a girl aged 5-17 years in good health and CMV-seropositive.

This rearrangement joins TRBV7-3 to TRBJ2-2; tentative D call: TRBD1 (6 bases). Germline CDR1 reads SGHTA; CDR2 reads FQGTGA. The V gene lost 2 bases and the J gene lost 5 bases, with 9 bases spanning the gap. The CDR3 has 14 amino acids. The CDR3 DNA reads as TGTGCCAGCAGCTTAGGTCAGGGGACCGGGGAGCTGTTTTTT. Its translation is CASSLGQGTGELFF.

This clone appeared once. The sample carries other DNA sequences with the same CDR3. The rearrangement links TRBV14 to TRBJ1-2; 8 positions agree with TRBD1. This CDR3 is built from 16 residues. V dropped 4 bases and J dropped 4; count of bases not matched to a gene: 11. Germline V lookup: CDR1 SGHDN, CDR2 FVKESK. This CDR3 reads CASSPLEAGGPYGYTF. CDR3 bases: TGTGCCAGCAGCCCCCTGGAGGCAGGGGGCCCCTATGGCTACACCTTC.

The V gene is TRBV6-1, the J gene TRBJ1-2; a weak D match, TRBD1 (6 bases). The V end lost 4 bases, the J end lost 4 bases, and 22 bases lay between the germline ends. Germline V gives CDR1 MNHNS, CDR2 SASEGT. This CDR3 has 17 residues. This CDR3 reads CASSGRASRKGVYGYTF. The CDR3 nucleotides read TGTGCCAGCAGTGGTCGAGCGTCGAGGAAGGGGGTCTATGGCTACACCTTC.

The gene calls are TRBV19 and TRBJ2-7, with a weak D call TRBD2 (6 bases). This CDR3 has 14 amino acids. CDR1 is LNHDA and CDR2 is SQIVND in the germline V gene (reference sequence). V was pared by 5 bases and J by 3 bases, with 14 bases between. The CDR3 protein is CASSAAGLGYEQYF. CDR3 nucleotide sequence: TGTGCCAGTAGTGCCGCGGGACTTGGCTACGAGCAGTACTTC. Variable domain in full (rest from reference TRBV19 and TRBJ2-7): DGGITQSPKYLFRKEGQNVTLSCEQNLNHDAMYWYRQDPGQGLRLIYYSQIVNDFQKGDIAEGYSVSREKKESFPLTVTSAQKNPTAFYLCASSAAGLGYEQYFGPGTRLTVT.

The chain is built from TRBV9 and TRBJ1-3; 7 bases map to TRBD1. V lost 4 bases and J lost 3; bases outside the gene matches: 13. Germline assignment: CDR1 SGDLS and CDR2 YYNGEE. This CDR3 has 17 residues. The CDR3 here is CASSQDGGGAGGNTIYF. The CDR3 DNA sequence: TGTGCCAGCAGCCAAGATGGAGGGGGCGCAGGTGGAAACACCATATATTTT. Based on the CDR3 plus reference TRBV9 and TRBJ1-3, the full variable domain is DSGVTQTPKHLITATGQRVTLRCSPRSGDLSVYWYQQSLDQGLQFLIQYYNGEERAKGNILERFSAQQFPDLHSELNLSSLELGDSALYFCASSQDGGGAGGNTIYFGEGSWLTVV.

The rearrangement uses TRBV5-1 and TRBJ1-4, with 12 bases identical to TRBD1. J was trimmed by 1 base and V by 2 bases; bases with no gene match: 6. Germline CDR1 SGHRS, CDR2 YFSETQ. This CDR3 has 18 amino acids. CDR3 nucleotides: TGCGCCAGCAGCTTAGGGACAGGGGGCCGAAAAACTAATGAAAAACTGTTTTTT. Translated: CASSLGTGGRKTNEKLFF.

This chain connects TRBV5-4 to TRBJ2-6, with TRBD2 identical over 8 bases. The CDR3 has 19 residues. V lost 0 bases, J lost 0 bases, and 8 bases stayed unmatched. Germline-derived CDR1 and CDR2 are SGHNT and YYREEE (reference sequence). CDR3 sequence: CASSLGGLGRYSGANVLTF. The CDR3 bases are TGTGCCAGCAGCTTGGGGGGACTAGGTCGTTACTCTGGGGCCAACGTCCTGACTTTC.

This clone was detected a few times. This chain uses TRBV6-6 with TRBJ1-1, with TRBD1 matching over 10 bases. The CDR3 is 15 amino acids. Germline lookup yields CDR1 MNHNY and CDR2 SVGAGI (reference sequence). With 5 bases clipped from V and 5 bases from J, the junction kept 8 bases outside the gene matches. The CDR3 region has the DNA TGTGCCAGCAGTCCCCGGGACAGGGGAAAAACTGAAGCTTTCTTT. Its translation is CASSPRDRGKTEAFF.